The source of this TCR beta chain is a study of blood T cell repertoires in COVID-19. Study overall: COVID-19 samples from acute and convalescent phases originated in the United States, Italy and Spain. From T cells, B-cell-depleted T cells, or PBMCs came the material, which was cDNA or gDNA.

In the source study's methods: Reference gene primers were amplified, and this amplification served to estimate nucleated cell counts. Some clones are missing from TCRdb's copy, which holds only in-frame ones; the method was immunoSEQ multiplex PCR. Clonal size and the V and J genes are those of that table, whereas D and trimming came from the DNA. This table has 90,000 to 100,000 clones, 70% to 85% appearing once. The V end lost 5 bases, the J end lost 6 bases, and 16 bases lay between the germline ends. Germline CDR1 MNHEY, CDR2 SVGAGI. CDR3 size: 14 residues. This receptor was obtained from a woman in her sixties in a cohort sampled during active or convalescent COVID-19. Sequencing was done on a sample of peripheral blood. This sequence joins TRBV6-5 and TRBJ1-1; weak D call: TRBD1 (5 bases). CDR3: CASSIGDSRAEAFF. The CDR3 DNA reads TGTGCCAGCAGTATAGGGGATAGTCGGGCTGAAGCTTTCTTT.